Described below is a single TCR beta chain sequence and its context. CDR1 is KGHSH, CDR2 LQKENI, per germline. V lost 6 bases, J lost 0 bases, and 9 bases stayed unmatched. The CDR3 sequence is 16 residues long. The authors' processing: Reference gene primer amplification in the assay estimated nucleated cell counts. Repertoires were generated with immunoSEQ multiplex PCR, while TCRdb's copy carries only in-frame clones and drops some. That table gives V, J and clone size, and the DNA gave D and trimming. This repertoire shows roughly 50,000 clones, around four fifths found once; its top ten account for roughly 12%. The sample belongs to a study of blood T cell repertoires in COVID-19. Study in general: Acute-phase and convalescent COVID-19 samples originated in the United States, Italy and Spain. Sources were T cells, B-cell-depleted T cells, or PBMCs; the material itself was cDNA or gDNA.

The material sequenced was peripheral blood. This TCR was sampled from a human donor in a cohort sampled during active COVID-19. The chain couples TRBV18 to TRBJ1-1; 8 bases line up with TRBD1. CDR3 nucleotide sequence: TGTGCCAGCTCCCTTTTACAGGGGGGCTTGAACACTGAAGCTTTCTTT. Protein sequence: CASSLLQGGLNTEAFF.